This TCR beta chain was identified during a study of a mutant IDH1 vaccine in newly diagnosed glioma. Study context: Of the patients given treatment, approximately 60% were male and approximately 40% were female, and a mean age of around 38 years was recorded. Prior therapy was radiotherapy, temozolomide, or both; most received both. Study-wide results and caveats: Pseudoprogression seemed unrelated to changes in top peripheral T cell clonotypes.

CDR1 and CDR2 from the germline V gene are MNHNS and SASEGT. V lost 2 bases and J 5 bases, leaving 7 bases between the germline ends. This CDR3 has 13 residues. Assay used: immunoSEQ multiplex PCR; TCRdb lists only in-frame clones, some missing. The sample carries tens of thousands of clones, around 80% recorded once. Sample time point: baseline, week 1 (first vaccination visit). The treatment: pre-vaccination baseline after standard-of-care therapy. New IDH1-mutant, ATRX-lost WHO grade 3 or 4 astrocytomas occurred in donors. A word on this clone: Its antigen is currently unknown.

This rearrangement joins TRBV6-1 to TRBJ1-5; D is unclear. The sample was peripheral blood mononuclear cells (PBMCs), taken from a glioma patient treated with radiotherapy, temozolomide or both. This receptor was obtained from a woman aged 18-35 years with glioma. Some clones in this sample may be carry-over from other donors' samples. The CDR3 nucleotides read TGTGCCAGCAGTGAAATCTGGGATCAGCCCCAGCATTTT. Encoded protein: CASSEIWDQPQHF.